The 21 T cell receptor beta chains below all came from one sample that was sequenced in a study of cytomegalovirus exposure and HLA in healthy donors. Generated by immunoSEQ multiplex PCR, the TCRdb table keeps only in-frame clones and is missing some. Among about 220,000 clones, about 90% were seen once, and the ten largest hold about 0.95%. Sequenced sample: PBMCs. These receptors were obtained from a woman aged 18-29 years in good health and CMV-seronegative.

This sequence joins TRBV2 and TRBJ1-3; a possible D gene is TRBD1 (6 bases). The ends were cut back, 7 bases at V and 4 bases at J, with 14 bases in the middle. This CDR3 comprises 14 residues. In germline, CDR1 is SNHLY, CDR2 FYNNEI. CDR3 DNA sequence: TGTGCCAGCACGCGACAGGAAACGGGAAACACCATATATTTT. It encodes CASTRQETGNTIYF.

This sequence joins TRBV18 and TRBJ1-5; 7 bases align to TRBD1. Looked up from germline, CDR1 is KGHSH and CDR2 is LQKENI. After removal of 4 bases from V and 0 bases from J, the junction contained 3 bases not matched to a gene. The CDR3 contains 15 residues. In DNA form, the CDR3 reads TGTGCCAGCTCACAAGGGACAGATAGCAATCAGCCCCAGCATTTT. This gives the protein CASSQGTDSNQPQHF. The whole variable domain, filled in from reference TRBV18 and TRBJ1-5, reads NAGVMQNPRHLVRRRGQEARLRCSPMKGHSHVYWYRQLPEEGLKFMVYLQKENIIDESGMPKERFSAEFPKEGPSILRIQQVVRGDSAAYFCASSQGTDSNQPQHFGDGTRLSIL.

For the CDR3, the DNA is TGTGCCAGTAGTTCCCTAGCGGGAGGGTACTACGAGCAGTACTTC. Protein: CASSSLAGGYYEQYF. The chain carries TRBV19 and TRBJ2-7; 12 bases line up with TRBD2. This CDR3 has 15 residues. Trimming cost V 5 bases and J 3 bases; bases outside gene matches: 5. Germline lookup yields CDR1 LNHDA and CDR2 SQIVND (reference sequence).

As for this clone: Germline and junction disagree at one end, which may indicate a read error. This chain uses TRBV15 with TRBJ2-7; 8 nucleotides agree with TRBD1. This CDR3 region has 13 residues. CDR1 LNHNV and CDR2 YYDKDF come from the germline V gene (reference sequence). DNA for the CDR3: TGTGCCACCAGCGTTCGACGAATGGGACAGGTTAACTTC. This gives the protein CATSVRRMGQVNF.

A few counts support this clone. This chain connects TRBV30 to TRBJ1-1, with D tentatively TRBD1 (6 bases). Per germline, CDR1 GTSNPN and CDR2 SVGIG (reference sequence). With 1 base removed from V and 6 bases from J, the gap between germline ends came to 12 bases. The CDR3 sequence is 13 residues long. The DNA for the CDR3 is TGTGCCTGGAGTGCGACAGGAAGTCCTGAAGCTTTCTTT. Translated: CAWSATGSPEAFF. The whole variable domain, remainder taken from reference TRBV30 and TRBJ1-1, is SQTIHQWPATLVQPVGSPLSLECTVEGTSNPNLYWYRQAAGRGLQLLFYSVGIGQISSEVPQNLSASRPQDRQFILSSKKLLLSDSGFYLCAWSATGSPEAFFGQGTRLTVV.

The chain uses TRBV19 and TRBJ2-7, with D maybe TRBD1 (6 bases). Trimming removed 6 bases from V and 5 bases from J, with 14 bases in between. Germline-derived CDR1 and CDR2 are LNHDA and SQIVND (reference sequence). This CDR3 is 13 amino acids long. CDR3 in DNA: TGTGCCAGTAGCTCAACAGGGTTCCACGAGCAGTACTTC. It codes for CASSSTGFHEQYF.

CDR3 protein: CASRNRGNTEAFF. DNA of the CDR3: TGTGCCAGCAGAAATAGGGGAAACACTGAAGCTTTCTTT. The chain employs TRBV7-3 and TRBJ1-1; weak D call: TRBD1 (5 bases). The CDR3 is made up of 13 amino acids. Trimming stripped 6 bases from V and 2 bases from J, with 10 bases between. CDR1 is SGHTA, CDR2 FQGTGA, per germline.

In regard to this clone: At the DNA level, this CDR3 is encoded by other sequences in the same sample as well. This sequence joins TRBV30 and TRBJ1-2; D gene uncertain. Germline values: CDR1 GTSNPN, CDR2 SVGIG (reference sequence). V lost 0 bases, J lost 8 bases, and 7 bases lay in between. This CDR3 is built from 11 residues. The CDR3 loop is CAWSVPGGYTF. The CDR3 nucleotides read TGTGCCTGGAGTGTACCCGGGGGCTACACCTTC. The full variable domain, with the rest looked up from reference TRBV30 and TRBJ1-2, is SQTIHQWPATLVQPVGSPLSLECTVEGTSNPNLYWYRQAAGRGLQLLFYSVGIGQISSEVPQNLSASRPQDRQFILSSKKLLLSDSGFYLCAWSVPGGYTFGSGTRLTVV.

CDR3 DNA: TGTGCCAGCAGCCCGACAGGGATTGAGACCCAGTACTTC. Its translation is CASSPTGIETQYF. The chain couples TRBV28 to TRBJ2-5; the match to TRBD1 covers 7 bases. Germline trimming cut 6 bases from V and 5 bases from J; bases unmatched to any gene: 6. The length of the CDR3 is 13 residues. Germline lookup yields CDR1 MDHEN and CDR2 SYDVKM.

This chain uses TRBV7-9 with TRBJ1-1, with 7 bases that match TRBD1. Germline CDR1 is SEHNR and CDR2 is FQNEAQ (reference sequence). This CDR3 is 16 amino acids long. Trimming cost V 0 bases and J 3 bases; bases outside gene matches: 7. The chain's CDR3 is CASSLASRQGDTEAFF. The CDR3 DNA reads TGTGCCAGCAGCTTAGCCAGTCGGCAGGGGGACACTGAAGCTTTCTTT.

DNA of the CDR3: TGCGCCAGCAGCTTGGCGGCATCCTCGGGGACTGAAGCTTTCTTT. It encodes CASSLAASSGTEAFF. This chain joins TRBV5-1 and TRBJ1-1; no firm D call. The CDR3 totals 15 residues. V lost 0 bases and J 5 bases, leaving 14 bases between the germline ends. CDR1 is SGHRS and CDR2 is YFSETQ in the germline V gene.

J is TRBJ1-1 and V is TRBV7-2; 9 bases map to TRBD1. Germline trimming cut 3 bases from V and 7 bases from J; bases unmatched to any gene: 6. Germline V gene data show CDR1 as SGHTA and CDR2 as FQGNSA. The CDR3 covers 14 residues. CDR3 in amino acids: CASSFRQGVGEAFF. DNA for the CDR3: TGTGCCAGCAGCTTCCGACAGGGGGTCGGTGAAGCTTTCTTT. Filled out from reference TRBV7-2 and TRBJ1-1, the complete variable domain reads GAGVSQSPSNKVTEKGKDVELRCDPISGHTALYWYRQSLGQGLEFLIYFQGNSAPDKSGLPSDRFSAERTGGSVSTLTIQRTQQEDSAVYLCASSFRQGVGEAFFGQGTRLTVV.

This chain links TRBV27 with TRBJ1-5; maybe TRBD1 (6 bases). V gave up 6 bases and J gave up 4 bases, with 19 bases separating them. The CDR3 has 16 amino acids. Germline CDR1 is MNHEY and CDR2 is SMNVEV (reference sequence). In DNA form, the CDR3 reads TGTGCCAGCAGCTACATATTCCAAACAGGGAATCAGCCCCAGCATTTT. Its translation is CASSYIFQTGNQPQHF.

V and J are TRBV6-1 and TRBJ1-2; D is ambiguous. V lost 0 bases and J lost 4, with 6 bases in between. Germline-derived CDR1 and CDR2 are MNHNS and SASEGT. CDR3 length equals 13 residues. CDR3 sequence reads: CASSEATVYGYTF. The CDR3 DNA sequence: TGTGCCAGCAGTGAAGCAACGGTCTATGGCTACACCTTC.

The gene calls are TRBV28 and TRBJ2-1; 10 nucleotides agree with TRBD2. CDR1 MDHEN and CDR2 SYDVKM come from the germline V gene. The V and J ends lost 3 bases and 8 bases, in that order; junction bases with no gene match: 7. The CDR3 loop spans 15 amino acids. In DNA, the CDR3 is TGTGCCAGCAGTTTTCTAGCGGGAGTCCTTGATGAGCAGTTCTTC. It encodes CASSFLAGVLDEQFF.

This chain connects TRBV18 to TRBJ1-2; 8 bases agree with TRBD1. Per germline, CDR1 KGHSH and CDR2 LQKENI. The CDR3 loop spans 16 amino acids. V shed 2 bases, J shed 4 bases, and the junction held 9 bases outside the gene matches. Here the CDR3 DNA reads TGTGCCAGCTCACCAGGACAGGGCGATCAGGGCTATGGCTACACCTTC. It yields the protein CASSPGQGDQGYGYTF.

The chain combines TRBV6-1 with TRBJ1-6; D is uncertain. V lost 1 base, J lost 1 base, and 8 bases lay in between. This CDR3 contains 16 residues. Germline V gene sequence: CDR1 MNHNS, CDR2 SASEGT. The CDR3, as DNA: TGTGCCAGCAGTGAAGTTGTTTCGTCCTATAATTCACCCCTCCACTTT. This encodes CASSEVVSSYNSPLHF.

This clone was picked up one time. The chain joins TRBV7-3 to TRBJ2-3; 10 nucleotides align to TRBD2. The germline V gene encodes CDR1 SGHTA and CDR2 FQGTGA. V shed 6 bases and J 4 bases; nucleotides not matched to a gene: 4. This CDR3 has 14 residues. Here the CDR3 DNA reads TGTGCCAGCAGAGTAGCGGGAGGTGCAGATACGCAGTATTTT. Translation: CASRVAGGADTQYF. The whole variable domain, remainder taken from reference TRBV7-3 and TRBJ2-3, is GAGVSQTPSNKVTEKGKYVELRCDPISGHTALYWYRQSLGQGPEFLIYFQGTGAADDSGLPNDRFFAVRPEGSVSTLKIQRTERGDSAVYLCASRVAGGADTQYFGPGTRLTVL.

The chain recombines TRBV4-2 with TRBJ2-7; D uncertain. V dropped 0 bases and J dropped 7 bases, with 10 bases sitting between them. Germline V CDR1 and CDR2: LGHNA, YNFKEQ. The CDR3 extends over 13 amino acids. CDR3 nucleotide sequence: TGTGCCAGCAGCCAAGATAGAGAACGGGAGCAGTACTTC. Amino acids: CASSQDREREQYF.

The chain is built from TRBV6-5 and TRBJ1-1; TRBD1 aligns across 7 bases. This CDR3 is 14 amino acids long. The J segment lost 2 bases and the V segment lost 2 bases, leaving 2 bases of the junction unmatched. Germline loops: CDR1 MNHEY, CDR2 SVGAGI. The CDR3 region has the DNA TGTGCCAGCAGTTACCGACAGGGAAACACTGAAGCTTTCTTT. Translation: CASSYRQGNTEAFF.

V usage is TRBV7-9 and J usage is TRBJ2-1; no clear D gene. In germline, CDR1 is SEHNR, CDR2 FQNEAQ (reference sequence). This CDR3 contains 13 residues. The V gene lost 4 bases and the J gene lost 8 bases, with 12 bases spanning the gap. CDR3 amino acids: CASSSGSWDEQFF. CDR3 sequence (DNA): TGTGCCAGCAGCTCCGGGTCCTGGGATGAGCAGTTCTTC.